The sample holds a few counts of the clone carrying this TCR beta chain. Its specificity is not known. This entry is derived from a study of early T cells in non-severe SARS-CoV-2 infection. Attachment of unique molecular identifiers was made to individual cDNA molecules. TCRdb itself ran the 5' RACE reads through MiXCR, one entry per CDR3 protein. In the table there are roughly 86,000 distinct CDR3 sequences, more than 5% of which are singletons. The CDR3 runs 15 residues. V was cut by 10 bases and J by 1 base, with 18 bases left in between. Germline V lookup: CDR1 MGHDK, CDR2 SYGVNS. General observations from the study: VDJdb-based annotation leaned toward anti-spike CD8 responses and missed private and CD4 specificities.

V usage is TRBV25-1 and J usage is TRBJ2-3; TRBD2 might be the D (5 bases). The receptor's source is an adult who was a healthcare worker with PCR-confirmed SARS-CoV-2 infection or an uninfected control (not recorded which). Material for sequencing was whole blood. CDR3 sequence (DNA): TGTGCCACCTCTGGTGCGGCGGGCCGCACAGATACGCAGTATTTT. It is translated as CATSGAAGRTDTQYF.